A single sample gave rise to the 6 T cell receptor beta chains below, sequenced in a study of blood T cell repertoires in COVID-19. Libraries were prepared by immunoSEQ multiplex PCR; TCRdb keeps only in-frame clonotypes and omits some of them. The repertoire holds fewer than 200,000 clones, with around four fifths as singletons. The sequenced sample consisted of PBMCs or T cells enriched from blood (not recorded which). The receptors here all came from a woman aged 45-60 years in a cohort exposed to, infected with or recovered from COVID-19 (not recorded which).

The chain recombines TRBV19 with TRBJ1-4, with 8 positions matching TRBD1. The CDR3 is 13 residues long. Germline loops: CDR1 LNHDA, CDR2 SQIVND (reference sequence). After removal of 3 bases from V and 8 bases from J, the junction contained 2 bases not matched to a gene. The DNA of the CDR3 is TGTGCCAGTAGTATGGACAGGGAGGAAAAACTGTTTTTT. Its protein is CASSMDREEKLFF.

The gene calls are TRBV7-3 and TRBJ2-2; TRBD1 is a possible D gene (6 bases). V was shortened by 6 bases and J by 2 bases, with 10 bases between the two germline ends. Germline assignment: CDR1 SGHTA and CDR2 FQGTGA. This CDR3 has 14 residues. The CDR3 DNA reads TGTGCCAGCAGGAGGGGGTCCAACACCGGGGAGCTGTTTTTT. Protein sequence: CASRRGSNTGELFF.

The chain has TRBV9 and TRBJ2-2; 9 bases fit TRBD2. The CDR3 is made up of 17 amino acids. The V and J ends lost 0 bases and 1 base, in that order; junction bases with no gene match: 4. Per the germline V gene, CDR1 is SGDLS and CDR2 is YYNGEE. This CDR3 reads CASSVDGTSRNTGELFF. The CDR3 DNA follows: TGTGCCAGCAGCGTAGACGGGACTAGCCGGAACACCGGGGAGCTGTTTTTT.

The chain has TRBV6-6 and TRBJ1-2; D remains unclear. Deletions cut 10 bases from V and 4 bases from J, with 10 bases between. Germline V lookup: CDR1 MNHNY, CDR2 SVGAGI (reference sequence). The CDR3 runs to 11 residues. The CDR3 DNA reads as TGTGCCACGGTCGGCGGCTATGGCTACACCTTC. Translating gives CATVGGYGYTF.

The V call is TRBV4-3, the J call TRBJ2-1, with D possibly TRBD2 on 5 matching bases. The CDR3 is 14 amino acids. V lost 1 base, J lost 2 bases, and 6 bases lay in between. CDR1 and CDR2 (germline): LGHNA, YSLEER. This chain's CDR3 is CASSQAGTYNEQFF. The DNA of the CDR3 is TGCGCCAGCAGCCAAGCCGGGACCTACAATGAGCAGTTCTTC.

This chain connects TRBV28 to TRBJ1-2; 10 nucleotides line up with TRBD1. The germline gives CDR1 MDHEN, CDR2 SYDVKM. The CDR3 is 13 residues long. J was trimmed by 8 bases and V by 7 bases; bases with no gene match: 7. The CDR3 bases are TGTGCCAGCACTCCCCGACAGGGGGCCGGCTACACCTTC. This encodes CASTPRQGAGYTF.